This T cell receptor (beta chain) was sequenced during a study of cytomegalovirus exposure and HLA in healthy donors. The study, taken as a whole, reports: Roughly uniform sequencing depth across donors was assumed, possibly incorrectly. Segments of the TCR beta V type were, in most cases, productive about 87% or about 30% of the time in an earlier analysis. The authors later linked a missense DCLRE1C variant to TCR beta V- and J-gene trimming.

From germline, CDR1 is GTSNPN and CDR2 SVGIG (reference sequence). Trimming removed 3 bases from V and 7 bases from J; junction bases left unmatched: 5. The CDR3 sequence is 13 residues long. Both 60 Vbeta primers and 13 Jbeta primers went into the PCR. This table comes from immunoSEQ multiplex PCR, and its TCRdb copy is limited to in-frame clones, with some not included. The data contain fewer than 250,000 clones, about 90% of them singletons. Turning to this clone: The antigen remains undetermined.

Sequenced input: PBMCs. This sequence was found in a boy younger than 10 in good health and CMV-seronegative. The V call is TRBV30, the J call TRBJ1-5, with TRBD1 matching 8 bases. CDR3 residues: CAWRTGASQPQHF. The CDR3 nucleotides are TGTGCCTGGAGGACAGGGGCCTCGCAGCCCCAGCATTTT.